These T cell receptor beta chains were read from a single sample in a study of blood T cell repertoires in COVID-19. Data came from immunoSEQ multiplex PCR; TCRdb stores just in-frame clones and leaves some out. Counted here are 80,000 to 90,000 clones, roughly four fifths occurring once; the ten biggest clones make up roughly 1.2%. Sample: peripheral blood. These receptors were collected from a woman older than 75 with acute or convalescent COVID-19. CDR3s include the opening cysteine and the closing phenylalanine or tryptophan. The order of the fields is V gene, clone size, CDR3 length, J gene, D gene, CDR3 protein, CDR3 DNA. The D gene is left open where the match is weak. Clone size is stated in some rows and not others, as once, few, many or a class when expanded.

>TRBV5-1|.|15|TRBJ1-2|.
CASSSEGDSNYGYTF
TGCGCCAGCAGCTCAGAGGGGGATTCTAACTATGGCTACACCTTC
>TRBV27|.|15|TRBJ1-2|TRBD1
CASSLAWTGENGYTF
TGTGCCAGCAGTTTAGCGTGGACAGGGGAGAATGGCTACACCTTC
>TRBV3-1/TRBV3-2|.|15|TRBJ1-2|TRBD1
CASSQGKGATYGYTF
TGTGCCAGCAGCCAAGGAAAGGGGGCAACCTATGGCTACACCTTC
>TRBV18|.|14|TRBJ2-7|TRBD2
CASSRPGLEYEQYF
TGTGCCAGCTCAAGACCGGGACTAGAATACGAGCAGTACTTC
>TRBV2|few|14|TRBJ2-7|.
CASQRDRSSYEQYF
TGTGCCAGCCAGCGGGACAGGTCCTCCTACGAGCAGTACTTC
>TRBV3-1/TRBV3-2|.|16|TRBJ1-1|.
CASSPTATGMNTEAFF
TGTGCCAGCAGCCCCACCGCCACAGGCATGAACACTGAAGCTTTCTTT
>TRBV18|once|17|TRBJ1-3|.
CASSPKLTDNSGNTIYF
TGTGCCAGCTCACCAAAGTTGACTGATAATTCTGGAAACACCATATATTTT
>TRBV18|.|13|TRBJ2-2|TRBD2
CASSGLATGELFF
TGTGCCAGTTCCGGACTAGCGACCGGGGAGCTGTTTTTT
>TRBV11-2|.|15|TRBJ1-5|TRBD1
CASSSGTGAGQPQHF
TGTGCCAGCAGCTCAGGGACAGGGGCTGGTCAGCCCCAGCATTTT
>TRBV7-2|.|18|TRBJ2-1|TRBD2
CASSFPGLAGGTYNEQFF
TGTGCCAGCAGCTTCCCGGGACTAGCGGGGGGGACCTACAATGAGCAGTTCTTC
>TRBV28|.|16|TRBJ2-2|TRBD2
CASSLAGGPSTGELFF
TGTGCCAGCAGCCTAGCGGGAGGGCCGAGTACCGGGGAGCTGTTTTTT
>TRBV14|.|16|TRBJ2-1|TRBD2
CASSQELALAYNEQFF
TGTGCCAGCAGCCAAGAACTAGCGCTGGCCTACAATGAGCAGTTCTTC
>TRBV18|many|17|TRBJ1-2|.
CASSPILRIGKNYGYTF
TGTGCCAGCTCACCAATCCTCAGGATAGGCAAAAACTATGGCTACACCTTC
>TRBV7-9|few|15|TRBJ1-1|.
CASSLALDSRPEAFF
TGTGCCAGCAGCTTAGCGCTGGACAGTCGGCCTGAAGCTTTCTTT
>TRBV18|.|14|TRBJ2-7|.
CASSLLDSSYEQYF
TGTGCCAGCTCACTACTCGACAGTTCCTACGAGCAGTACTTC
>TRBV14|once|15|TRBJ1-1|.
CASSHALRANTEAFF
TGTGCCAGCAGCCATGCTTTGCGTGCGAACACTGAAGCTTTCTTT
>TRBV27|.|12|TRBJ2-2|.
CASSHNTGELFF
TGTGCCAGCAGTCATAACACCGGGGAGCTGTTTTTT
>TRBV5-1|.|14|TRBJ2-1|.
CASSLATVGNEQFF
TGCGCCAGCAGCTTGGCGACAGTGGGCAATGAGCAGTTCTTC
>TRBV18|.|13|TRBJ2-5|TRBD1
CASSPGTEETQYF
TGTGCCAGCTCACCCGGGACAGAAGAGACCCAGTACTTC
>TRBV12-2|.|13|TRBJ1-2|.
CASRRVREDGYTF
TGTGCAAGTCGCAGAGTAAGGGAGGATGGCTACACCTTC
>TRBV7-8|few|16|TRBJ1-3|.
CASSLTGPHPGNTIYF
TGTGCCAGCAGCTTAACAGGGCCACATCCTGGAAACACCATATATTTT
>TRBV5-1|.|14|TRBJ2-7|TRBD1
CASSLDRGASEQYF
TGCGCCAGCAGCCTGGACAGGGGTGCGAGCGAGCAGTACTTC
>TRBV6-5|.|14|TRBJ2-7|.
CASSHNYFSYEQYF
TGTGCCAGCAGCCATAACTACTTCTCCTACGAGCAGTACTTC
>TRBV7-2|.|16|TRBJ2-1|TRBD2
CASSLLGGSSYNEQFF
TGTGCCAGCAGTCTGTTGGGGGGGAGCTCCTACAATGAGCAGTTCTTC
>TRBV7-9|.|16|TRBJ2-1|TRBD2
CASSPSRASGYNEQFF
TGTGCCAGCAGCCCAAGTAGGGCTAGCGGATACAATGAGCAGTTCTTC
>TRBV28|.|15|TRBJ2-7|TRBD1
CASSLGGQVRYEQYF
TGTGCCAGCAGTTTAGGAGGACAGGTTCGATACGAGCAGTACTTC
>TRBV6-5|once|14|TRBJ2-7|TRBD2
CASKIGLANYEQYF
TGTGCCAGCAAAATTGGACTAGCTAACTACGAGCAGTACTTC
>TRBV28|few|17|TRBJ2-2|TRBD2
CASSLAGVGDGTGELFF
TGTGCCAGCAGTTTAGCGGGAGTGGGGGACGGCACCGGGGAGCTGTTTTTT
>TRBV27|.|16|TRBJ1-6|TRBD1
CASSLKGQGNNSPLHF
TGTGCCAGCAGTCTGAAGGGACAGGGCAATAATTCACCCCTCCACTTT
>TRBV19|.|12|TRBJ1-2|.
CASSIPGYGYTF
TGTGCCAGTAGTATACCAGGGTATGGCTACACCTTC
>TRBV7-9|.|12|TRBJ2-3|.
CASSFISDTQYF
TGTGCCAGCAGCTTTATATCAGATACGCAGTATTTT
>TRBV7-2|.|12|TRBJ1-6|.
CASSPYNSPLHF
TGTGCCAGCAGCCCTTATAATTCACCCCTCCACTTT
>TRBV6-1|once|15|TRBJ1-6|.
CASSEQGGYDSPLHF
TGTGCCAGCAGTGAACAGGGAGGGTATGATTCACCCCTCCACTTT
>TRBV2|few|12|TRBJ1-2|.
CASSVINYGYTF
TGTGCCAGCAGTGTCATTAACTATGGCTACACCTTC
>TRBV24-1|.|19|TRBJ2-1|.
CATSDLGLGGFGSYNEQFF
TGTGCCACCAGTGATTTGGGATTAGGAGGGTTTGGGTCCTACAATGAGCAGTTCTTC
>TRBV19|.|13|TRBJ1-1|.
CASRRLQGTEAFF
TGTGCCAGTAGACGACTGCAGGGCACTGAAGCTTTCTTT
>TRBV2|.|13|TRBJ1-2|.
CASSEDRNYGYTF
TGTGCCAGCAGTGAAGATAGAAACTATGGCTACACCTTC
>TRBV11-2|.|15|TRBJ2-3|.
CASSLVGGAADTQYF
TGTGCCAGCAGCTTAGTGGGGGGGGCGGCAGATACGCAGTATTTT
>TRBV12-3/TRBV12-4|.|13|TRBJ1-5|TRBD1
CASGRQGDQPQHF
TGTGCCAGCGGGAGGCAGGGGGATCAGCCCCAGCATTTT
>TRBV18|.|19|TRBJ1-2|.
CASSPKGGTQYSSNYGYTF
TGTGCCAGCTCACCTAAGGGAGGGACCCAGTACTCAAGTAACTATGGCTACACCTTC
>TRBV5-1|.|13|TRBJ2-3|TRBD1
CASSLARQGEQYF
TGCGCCAGCAGCTTGGCCCGACAGGGTGAGCAGTATTTT
>TRBV6-1|.|14|TRBJ1-2|TRBD1
CASSDPGQGYGYTF
TGTGCCAGCAGTGACCCGGGACAGGGATATGGCTACACCTTC
>TRBV20-1|.|15|TRBJ2-2|TRBD2
CSASLGTSHTGELFF
TGCAGTGCTAGTCTCGGGACTAGCCACACCGGGGAGCTGTTTTTT
>TRBV18|.|19|TRBJ2-3|TRBD2
CASSLRQQRTSGATDTQYF
TGTGCCAGCTCACTAAGACAGCAAAGGACTAGCGGGGCCACAGATACGCAGTATTTT
>TRBV19|.|14|TRBJ1-1|TRBD1
CASSLGQQNTEAFF
TGTGCCAGTAGTCTGGGACAGCAGAACACTGAAGCTTTCTTT
>TRBV5-5|.|15|TRBJ2-1|.
CASSFLQDYYNEQFF
TGTGCCAGCAGCTTCCTTCAGGACTATTACAATGAGCAGTTCTTC
>TRBV5-1|.|14|TRBJ1-2|.
CASSLDGKSRGYTF
TGCGCCAGCAGCCTGGACGGGAAAAGTCGTGGCTACACCTTC
>TRBV6-5|.|14|TRBJ1-1|.
CASSTGLLNTEAFF
TGTGCCAGCAGTACAGGCTTACTGAACACTGAAGCTTTCTTT
>TRBV6-2/TRBV6-3|once|16|TRBJ2-3|TRBD1
CASSTRDRGPSDTQYF
TGTGCCAGCAGTACCCGGGACAGGGGGCCGTCAGATACGCAGTATTTT
>TRBV6-5|.|14|TRBJ2-3|TRBD1
CASSYGTGTDTQYF
TGTGCCAGCAGTTACGGGACAGGCACAGATACGCAGTATTTT